This T cell receptor beta chain was sequenced during a study of high-grade serous ovarian cancer treatment subgroups. About the study: On average, just over 14,000 reads and 7,494 unique TCR beta rearrangements were obtained per sample. Study-wide findings and caveats: Clonal relatedness tracked neoantigen level, and by trend copy number and mutation load.

This table comes from immunoSEQ multiplex PCR, and its TCRdb copy is limited to in-frame clones, with some not included. The top ten clones hold under 14% of a sample with around 8,100 clones, around 80% of them seen once. Note on this clone: The antigen is unknown.

The tumor samples were collected prior to definitive surgery or chemotherapy. The CDR3 totals 16 residues. J was trimmed by 4 bases and V by 3 bases; bases with no gene match: 10. CDR1 is SGHAT and CDR2 is FQNNGV in the germline V gene. This clonotype was obtained from a human donor with high-grade serous ovarian cancer. Sequencing was done on a sample of tumor tissue. The rearrangement uses TRBV11-2 and TRBJ2-7; TRBD2 aligns across 9 bases. As DNA, the CDR3 is TGTGCCAGCAGCTTGAGGAACTATAGCGGGAGTTACGAGCAGTACTTC. The encoded protein is CASSLRNYSGSYEQYF. The full variable domain, rest sourced from reference TRBV11-2 and TRBJ2-7, is EAGVAQSPRYKIIEKRQSVAFWCNPISGHATLYWYQQILGQGPKLLIQFQNNGVVDDSQLPKDRFSAERLKGVDSTLKIQPAKLEDSAVYLCASSLRNYSGSYEQYFGPGTRLTVT.